One T cell receptor (beta chain) is described in this entry. Its specificity is unknown. Germline is not matched at one junction end, which may reflect a read error. Clones were read by immunoSEQ multiplex PCR, and TCRdb kept only the in-frame ones, dropping some. The sample lists fewer than 1 million clones, roughly 96% occurring once. This sample stems from a study of shared clonotypes between healthy human individuals. The germline gives CDR1 SSHAT, CDR2 FNYEAQ (reference sequence). This CDR3 comprises 14 residues. Naive CD8 cells lacked CD45RO, underwent positive selection for CCR7 and left out terminally differentiated effector memory CD45RA+ cells. Whole-study results and caveats: Clonotypes shared by all four donors outscored non-shared clonotypes in generation probability.

This sequence originates from a young man in good health. Sequencing was performed on naive CD8+ T cells sorted from blood. V usage is TRBV7-7 and J usage is TRBJ2-2, with TRBD2 matching 8 bases. The CDR3 spells CASSPAGDTGELFF. In DNA form, the CDR3 reads TGTGCTAGCAGCCCAGCGGGAGATACCGGGGAGCTGTTTTTT.